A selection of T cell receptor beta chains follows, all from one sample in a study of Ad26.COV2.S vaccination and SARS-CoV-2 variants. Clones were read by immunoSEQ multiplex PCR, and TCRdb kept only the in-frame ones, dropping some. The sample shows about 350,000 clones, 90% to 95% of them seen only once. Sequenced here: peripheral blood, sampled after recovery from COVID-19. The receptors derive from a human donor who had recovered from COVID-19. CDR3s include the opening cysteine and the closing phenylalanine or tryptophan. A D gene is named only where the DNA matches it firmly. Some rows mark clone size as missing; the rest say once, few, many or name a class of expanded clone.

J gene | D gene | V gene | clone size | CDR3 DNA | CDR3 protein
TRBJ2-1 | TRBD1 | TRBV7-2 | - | TGTGCCAGCAGCTCTGGCCCCCCGGACAGGCCCTACAATGAGCAGTTCTTC | CASSSGPPDRPYNEQFF
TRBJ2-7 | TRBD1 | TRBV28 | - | TGTGCCAGCAGTTCAGGGCAGGGGGCTGAGCAGTACTTC | CASSSGQGAEQYF
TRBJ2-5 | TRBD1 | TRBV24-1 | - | TGTGCCACCAGTGATTCAGGGGGTGGAGAGACCCAGTACTTC | CATSDSGGGETQYF
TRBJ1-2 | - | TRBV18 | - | TGTGCCAGCTCACAGGACTCTAACTATGGCTACACCTTC | CASSQDSNYGYTF
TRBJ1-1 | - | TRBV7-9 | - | TGTGCCAGCAGCAAGAAGGACAGGAACACTGAAGCTTTCTTT | CASSKKDRNTEAFF
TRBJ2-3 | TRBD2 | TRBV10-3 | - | TGTGCCATCAGTGCACTAGCGGGGGCTAGCACAGATACGCAGTATTTT | CAISALAGASTDTQYF
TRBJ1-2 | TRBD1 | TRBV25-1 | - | TGTGCCAGCAGTACAGGGGGCAACTATGGCTACACCTTC | CASSTGGNYGYTF
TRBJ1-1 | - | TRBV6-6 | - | TGTGCCAGCGGGCCAACAGCTGAAGCTTTCTTT | CASGPTAEAFF
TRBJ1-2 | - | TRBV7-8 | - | TGTGCCAGCAGCTTAGAACGTTATGGCTACACCTTC | CASSLERYGYTF
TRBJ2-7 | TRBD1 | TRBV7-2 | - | TGTGCCAGCAGCTTCCAACAGGGGGCCTACGAGCAGTACTTC | CASSFQQGAYEQYF
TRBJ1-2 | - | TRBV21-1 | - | TGTGCCAGCAGCAAAGGGGCGAAGGAGTGGAGCTATGGCTACACCTTC | CASSKGAKEWSYGYTF
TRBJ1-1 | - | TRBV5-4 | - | TGTGCCAGCAGCTTCGGGCAGGGACGGAACACTGAAGCTTTCTTT | CASSFGQGRNTEAFF
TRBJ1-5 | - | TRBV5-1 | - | TGCGCCAGCCTATGCCTTACCCGGACAGACAATCAGCCCCAGCATTTT | CASLCLTRTDNQPQHF
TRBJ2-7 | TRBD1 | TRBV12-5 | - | TGTGCTAGTGGTTTGGTGTCGGACAGGGACTCCTACGAGCAGTACTTC | CASGLVSDRDSYEQYF
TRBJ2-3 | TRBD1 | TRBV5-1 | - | TGCGCCAGCAGCTTAGACAGGGGAAGCACAGATACGCAGTATTTT | CASSLDRGSTDTQYF
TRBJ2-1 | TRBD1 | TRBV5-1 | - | TGCGCCAGCAGCACAAGACCGGGACAGGGTAAGGATGAGCAGTTCTTC | CASSTRPGQGKDEQFF
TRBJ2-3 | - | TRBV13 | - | TGTGCCAGCAGTTTTAGTGGGTCTGAAACAGATACGCAGTATTTT | CASSFSGSETDTQYF
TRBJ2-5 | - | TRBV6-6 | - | TGTGCCAGCGCTGAATTCCAAGAGACCCAGTACTTC | CASAEFQETQYF
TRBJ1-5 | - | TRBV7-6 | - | TGTGCCAGCACGGACGGGCCCAATCAGCCCCAGCATTTT | CASTDGPNQPQHF
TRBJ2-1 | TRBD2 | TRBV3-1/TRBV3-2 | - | TGTGCCAGCAGTCCTAGCGGGGTATACAATGAGCAGTTCTTC | CASSPSGVYNEQFF
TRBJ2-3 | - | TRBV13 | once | TGTGCCAGCAGCTCCCGGGGGTCTAGCACAGATACGCAGTATTTT | CASSSRGSSTDTQYF
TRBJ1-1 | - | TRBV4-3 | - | TGCGCCAGCAGCCAATTGTTGGGGGGCACTGAAGCTTTCTTT | CASSQLLGGTEAFF
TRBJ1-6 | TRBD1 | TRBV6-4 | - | TGTGCCAGCAGTGAAGGGACAGAGAATTCACCCCTCCACTTT | CASSEGTENSPLHF
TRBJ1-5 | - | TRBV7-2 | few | TGTGCCAGCAGCTTAGAGGGGGGGCGGCAGCCCCAGCATTTT | CASSLEGGRQPQHF
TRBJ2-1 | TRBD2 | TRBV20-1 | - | TGCAGTGCTAGTCACGCGGGGGGGCCGAATGAGCAGTTCTTC | CSASHAGGPNEQFF
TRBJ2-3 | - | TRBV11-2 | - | TGTGCCAGCAGCTTAGATATACAGATTACGCAGTATTTT | CASSLDIQITQYF
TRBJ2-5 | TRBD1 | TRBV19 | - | TGTGCCAGTAGTATAAACAGGGGATTTGAGACCCAGTACTTC | CASSINRGFETQYF
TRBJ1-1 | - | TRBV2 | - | TGTGCCAGCAATAGTGACCGAGGGAGTGAAGCTTTCTTT | CASNSDRGSEAFF
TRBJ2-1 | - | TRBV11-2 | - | TGTGCCAGCAGCTTAGCGGGACCTCAGTTCTTC | CASSLAGPQFF
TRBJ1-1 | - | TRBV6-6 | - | TGTGCCAGCATTAGAGGTTTGAACACTGAAGCTTTCTTT | CASIRGLNTEAFF
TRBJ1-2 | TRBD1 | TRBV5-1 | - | TGCGCCAGCAGCTTGGAGGGACAGGGCTATGGCTACACCTTC | CASSLEGQGYGYTF
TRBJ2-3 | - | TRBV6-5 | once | TGTGCCAGCAGTTACTCTGAGGCGCTGAGCACAGATACGCAGTATTTT | CASSYSEALSTDTQYF